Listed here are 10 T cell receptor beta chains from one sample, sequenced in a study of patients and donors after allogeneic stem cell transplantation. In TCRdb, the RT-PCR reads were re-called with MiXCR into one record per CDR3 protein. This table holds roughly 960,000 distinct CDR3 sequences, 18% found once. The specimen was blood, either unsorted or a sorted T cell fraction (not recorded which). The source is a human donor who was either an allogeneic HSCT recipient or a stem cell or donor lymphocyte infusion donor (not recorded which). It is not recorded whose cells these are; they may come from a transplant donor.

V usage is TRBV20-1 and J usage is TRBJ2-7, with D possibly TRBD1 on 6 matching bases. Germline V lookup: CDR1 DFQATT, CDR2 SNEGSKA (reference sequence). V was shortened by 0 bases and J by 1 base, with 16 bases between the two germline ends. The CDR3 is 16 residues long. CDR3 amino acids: CSAREGAWDFSYEQYF. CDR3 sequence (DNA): TGCAGTGCTAGAGAGGGGGCTTGGGATTTTTCCTACGAGCAGTACTTC.

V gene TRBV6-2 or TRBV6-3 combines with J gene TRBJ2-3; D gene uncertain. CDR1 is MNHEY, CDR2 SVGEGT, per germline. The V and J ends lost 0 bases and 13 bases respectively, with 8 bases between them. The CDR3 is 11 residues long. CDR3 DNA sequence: TGTGCCAGCAGTTACTCGAATTGGAAGTATTTT. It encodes CASSYSNWKYF.

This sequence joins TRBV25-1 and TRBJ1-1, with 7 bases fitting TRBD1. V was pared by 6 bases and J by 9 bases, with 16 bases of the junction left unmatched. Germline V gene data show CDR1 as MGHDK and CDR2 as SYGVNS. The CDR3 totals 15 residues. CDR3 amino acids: CASSPHGTVGPQAFF. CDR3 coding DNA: TGTGCCAGCAGCCCACATGGGACAGTGGGGCCTCAAGCTTTCTTT.

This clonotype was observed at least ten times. The CDR3 loop reads CASSLEGGRGTEAFF. DNA for the CDR3: TGTGCCAGCAGTTTAGAAGGGGGGCGGGGGACTGAAGCTTTCTTT. The chain joins TRBV12-3 or TRBV12-4 to TRBJ1-1; a possible D gene is TRBD1 (6 bases). CDR3 length: 15 residues. V lost 1 base, J lost 5 bases, and 14 bases lay in between.

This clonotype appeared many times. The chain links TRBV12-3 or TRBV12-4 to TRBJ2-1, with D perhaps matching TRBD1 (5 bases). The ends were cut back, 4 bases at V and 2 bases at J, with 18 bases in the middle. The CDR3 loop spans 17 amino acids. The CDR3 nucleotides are TGTGCCAGCAGTTCGTTAAGGTCAGGGCGAGCCTACAATGAGCAGTTCTTC. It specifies CASSSLRSGRAYNEQFF.

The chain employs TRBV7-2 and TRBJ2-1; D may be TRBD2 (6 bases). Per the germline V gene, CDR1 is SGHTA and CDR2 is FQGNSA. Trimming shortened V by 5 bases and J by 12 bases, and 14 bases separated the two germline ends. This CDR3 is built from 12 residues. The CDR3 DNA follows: TGTGCCAGCAGCCATTTCGGGGGTCGGCAGTTCTTC. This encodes CASSHFGGRQFF.

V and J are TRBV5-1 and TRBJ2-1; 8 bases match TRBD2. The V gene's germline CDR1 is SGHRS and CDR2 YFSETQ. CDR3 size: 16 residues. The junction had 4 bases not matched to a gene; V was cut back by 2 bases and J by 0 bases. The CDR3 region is CASSFDSGSSYNEQFF. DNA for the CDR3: TGCGCCAGCAGCTTCGACAGCGGGAGCTCCTACAATGAGCAGTTCTTC.

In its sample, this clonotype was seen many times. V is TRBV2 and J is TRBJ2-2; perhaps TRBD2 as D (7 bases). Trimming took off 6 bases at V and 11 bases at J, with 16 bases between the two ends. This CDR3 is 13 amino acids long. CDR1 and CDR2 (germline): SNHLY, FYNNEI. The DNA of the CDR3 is TGTGCCAGCAGCCGGGACCGGGGGGCAGAGCTGTTTTTT. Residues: CASSRDRGAELFF.

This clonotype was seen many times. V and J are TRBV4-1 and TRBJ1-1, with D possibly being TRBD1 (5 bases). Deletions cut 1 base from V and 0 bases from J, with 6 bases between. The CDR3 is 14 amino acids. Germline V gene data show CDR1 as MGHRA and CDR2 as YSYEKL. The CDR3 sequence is CASSQVGVNTEAFF. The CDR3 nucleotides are TGCGCCAGCAGCCAAGTAGGGGTGAACACTGAAGCTTTCTTT.

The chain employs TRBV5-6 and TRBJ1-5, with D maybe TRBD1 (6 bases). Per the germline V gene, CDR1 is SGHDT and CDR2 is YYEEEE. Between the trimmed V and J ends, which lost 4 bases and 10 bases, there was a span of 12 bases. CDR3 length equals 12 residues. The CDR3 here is CASSITGQPQHF. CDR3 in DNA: TGTGCCAGCAGCATTACAGGGCAACCCCAGCATTTT.